These T cell receptor beta chains were read from a single sample in a study of vaccination and CD4 T cells after COVID-19. TCRdb processed the PCR reads anew with MiXCR; each CDR3 protein has one entry. Here the sample spans 15,000 to 20,000 distinct CDR3 sequences, approximately 63% being singletons. These TCRs are of unknown antigen specificity. Material: CD4+ T cells from blood, cultured in vitro. The receptors stem from a human donor who had recovered from COVID-19. Both conserved end residues are part of each CDR3. A D gene is named only where the DNA matches it firmly. Clone size, where shown, is once, few, many, or a class for clones that have expanded.

cdr3_aa: CASSLQGSGYTF; cdr3_nt: TGTGCCAGCAGTCTACAGGGGAGCGGCTACACCTTC; d_call: TRBD1; clone_size: -; j_call: TRBJ1-2; v_call: TRBV6-1; cdr3_length: 12
cdr3_aa: CASSQRETQYF; cdr3_nt: TGTGCCAGCAGCCAACGGGAGACCCAGTACTTC; d_call: -; clone_size: -; j_call: TRBJ2-5; v_call: TRBV14; cdr3_length: 11
cdr3_aa: CSAAGTSGRDSYEQYF; cdr3_nt: TGCAGTGCTGCCGGGACTAGCGGGAGGGACTCCTACGAGCAGTACTTC; d_call: TRBD2; clone_size: -; j_call: TRBJ2-7; v_call: TRBV20-1; cdr3_length: 16
cdr3_aa: CAISLNPGQGPYGYTF; cdr3_nt: TGTGCCATCAGTCTAAATCCGGGACAGGGGCCCTATGGCTACACCTTC; d_call: TRBD1; clone_size: once; j_call: TRBJ1-2; v_call: TRBV10-3; cdr3_length: 16
cdr3_aa: CASSYIPSGVGLTEAFF; cdr3_nt: TGTGCCAGCAGTTATATCCCCTCGGGGGTTGGCCTCACTGAAGCTTTCTTT; d_call: -; clone_size: -; j_call: TRBJ1-1; v_call: TRBV6-5; cdr3_length: 17
cdr3_aa: CASSLPGNYGYTF; cdr3_nt: TGTGCCAGCAGCTTACCGGGGAACTATGGCTACACCTTC; d_call: -; clone_size: -; j_call: TRBJ1-2; v_call: TRBV7-3; cdr3_length: 13
cdr3_aa: CSVRESGEKLFF; cdr3_nt: TGCAGCGTTAGGGAGTCGGGTGAAAAACTGTTTTTT; d_call: -; clone_size: -; j_call: TRBJ1-4; v_call: TRBV29-1; cdr3_length: 12
cdr3_aa: CAITRTGLDTIYF; cdr3_nt: TGTGCCATCACTCGGACAGGACTAGACACCATATATTTT; d_call: TRBD1; clone_size: -; j_call: TRBJ1-3; v_call: TRBV10-3; cdr3_length: 13
cdr3_aa: CASSPAGLAKTGELFF; cdr3_nt: TGTGCCAGCAGCCCTGCGGGACTAGCGAAAACCGGGGAGCTGTTTTTT; d_call: TRBD2; clone_size: -; j_call: TRBJ2-2; v_call: TRBV28; cdr3_length: 16
cdr3_aa: CASSLALGSQETQYF; cdr3_nt: TGTGCCAGCAGCTTAGCGTTGGGATCTCAAGAGACCCAGTACTTC; d_call: -; clone_size: -; j_call: TRBJ2-5; v_call: TRBV7-9; cdr3_length: 15
cdr3_aa: CASSLRASGIRGTGELFF; cdr3_nt: TGTGCCAGCAGCTTAAGGGCTAGCGGGATTAGGGGCACCGGGGAGCTGTTTTTT; d_call: TRBD2; clone_size: -; j_call: TRBJ2-2; v_call: TRBV7-2; cdr3_length: 18
cdr3_aa: CSAPSGESGNTIYF; cdr3_nt: TGCAGTGCTCCCTCCGGGGAGTCTGGAAACACCATATATTTT; d_call: -; clone_size: once; j_call: TRBJ1-3; v_call: TRBV20-1; cdr3_length: 14
cdr3_aa: CASRQHGNSYNEQFF; cdr3_nt: TGTGCCAGCAGGCAACATGGTAATTCCTACAATGAGCAGTTCTTC; d_call: -; clone_size: -; j_call: TRBJ2-1; v_call: TRBV28; cdr3_length: 15
cdr3_aa: CSARARSRQYF; cdr3_nt: TGCAGTGCTAGAGCCCGAAGTAGGCAGTACTTC; d_call: -; clone_size: -; j_call: TRBJ2-7; v_call: TRBV20-1; cdr3_length: 11
cdr3_aa: CSARDEVTGSYNEQFF; cdr3_nt: TGCAGTGCTAGAGATGAGGTGACAGGGTCCTACAATGAGCAGTTCTTC; d_call: TRBD1; clone_size: -; j_call: TRBJ2-1; v_call: TRBV20-1; cdr3_length: 16
cdr3_aa: CSVGGGGGPDTQYF; cdr3_nt: TGCAGCGTTGGAGGGGGGGGAGGCCCCGATACGCAGTATTTT; d_call: -; clone_size: -; j_call: TRBJ2-3; v_call: TRBV29-1; cdr3_length: 14
cdr3_aa: CATWGQGQKLFF; cdr3_nt: TGTGCCACCTGGGGACAGGGGCAAAAACTGTTTTTT; d_call: TRBD1; clone_size: -; j_call: TRBJ1-4; v_call: TRBV28; cdr3_length: 12
cdr3_aa: CASSPNPTDYGYTF; cdr3_nt: TGTGCCAGCAGCCCTAACCCGACAGATTATGGCTACACCTTC; d_call: -; clone_size: -; j_call: TRBJ1-2; v_call: TRBV7-6; cdr3_length: 14
cdr3_aa: CASSLSVGSPLHF; cdr3_nt: TGTGCCAGCAGTTTATCGGTTGGATCACCCCTCCACTTT; d_call: -; clone_size: -; j_call: TRBJ1-6; v_call: TRBV28; cdr3_length: 13
cdr3_aa: CAISESPNTEAFF; cdr3_nt: TGTGCCATCAGTGAGAGCCCGAACACTGAAGCTTTCTTT; d_call: -; clone_size: -; j_call: TRBJ1-1; v_call: TRBV10-3; cdr3_length: 13
cdr3_aa: CASRATGGTEAFF; cdr3_nt: TGTGCCAGCAGGGCGACAGGGGGGACTGAAGCTTTCTTT; d_call: TRBD1; clone_size: few; j_call: TRBJ1-1; v_call: TRBV6-1; cdr3_length: 13
cdr3_aa: CASSGTDYGYTF; cdr3_nt: TGTGCCAGCTCTGGGACAGACTATGGCTACACCTTC; d_call: TRBD1; clone_size: -; j_call: TRBJ1-2; v_call: TRBV18; cdr3_length: 12
cdr3_aa: CASSLGGEGQPQHF; cdr3_nt: TGTGCCAGCAGTTTAGGGGGGGAGGGTCAGCCCCAGCATTTT; d_call: -; clone_size: -; j_call: TRBJ1-5; v_call: TRBV28; cdr3_length: 14
cdr3_aa: CASSTPGQGAPYEQYF; cdr3_nt: TGTGCCAGCAGCACCCCGGGACAGGGGGCCCCCTACGAGCAGTACTTC; d_call: TRBD1; clone_size: -; j_call: TRBJ2-7; v_call: TRBV27; cdr3_length: 16
cdr3_aa: CSALRISETQYF; cdr3_nt: TGCAGTGCTCTAAGGATTTCAGAGACCCAGTACTTC; d_call: -; clone_size: -; j_call: TRBJ2-5; v_call: TRBV20-1; cdr3_length: 12
cdr3_aa: CSASGVGTDTQYF; cdr3_nt: TGCAGTGCTAGCGGGGTGGGCACAGATACGCAGTATTTT; d_call: -; clone_size: once; j_call: TRBJ2-3; v_call: TRBV20-1; cdr3_length: 13
cdr3_aa: CATSPGDGYTF; cdr3_nt: TGTGCCACCAGCCCCGGGGACGGCTACACCTTC; d_call: -; clone_size: few; j_call: TRBJ1-2; v_call: TRBV15; cdr3_length: 11
cdr3_aa: CASSSGIGGGTANEQSF; cdr3_nt: TGTGCCAGCAGCTCCGGGATTGGTGGAGGAACGGCCAATGAGCAGTCCTTC; d_call: -; clone_size: few; j_call: TRBJ2-1; v_call: TRBV7-2; cdr3_length: 17
cdr3_aa: CATSDHYRGPDGYTF; cdr3_nt: TGTGCCACCAGTGACCACTACAGGGGGCCGGATGGCTACACCTTC; d_call: TRBD1; clone_size: -; j_call: TRBJ1-2; v_call: TRBV24-1; cdr3_length: 15
cdr3_aa: CASSPRPTSGSYEQYF; cdr3_nt: TGTGCCAGCAGCCCACGACCGACTAGCGGGAGCTACGAGCAGTACTTC; d_call: TRBD2; clone_size: -; j_call: TRBJ2-7; v_call: TRBV27; cdr3_length: 16
cdr3_aa: CASSSGPSIRIGSPLHF; cdr3_nt: TGTGCCAGCAGCTCGGGCCCTAGTATTCGGATTGGTTCACCCCTCCACTTT; d_call: -; clone_size: -; j_call: TRBJ1-6; v_call: TRBV7-2; cdr3_length: 17
cdr3_aa: CASSLGQGGRYTEAFF; cdr3_nt: TGTGCCAGCAGTTTAGGGCAGGGGGGAAGGTACACTGAAGCTTTCTTT; d_call: TRBD1; clone_size: once; j_call: TRBJ1-1; v_call: TRBV12-3/TRBV12-4; cdr3_length: 16
cdr3_aa: CASSYTGGEETQYF; cdr3_nt: TGTGCCAGCAGTTACACGGGTGGGGAAGAGACCCAGTACTTC; d_call: -; clone_size: -; j_call: TRBJ2-5; v_call: TRBV27; cdr3_length: 14
cdr3_aa: CASSYGGELATEAFF; cdr3_nt: TGTGCCAGCAGTTACGGTGGGGAATTGGCCACTGAAGCTTTCTTT; d_call: -; clone_size: -; j_call: TRBJ1-1; v_call: TRBV6-5; cdr3_length: 15
cdr3_aa: CASRIRQGRQPQHF; cdr3_nt: TGTGCCAGCAGGATTCGACAGGGGCGTCAGCCCCAGCATTTT; d_call: TRBD1; clone_size: few; j_call: TRBJ1-5; v_call: TRBV6-1; cdr3_length: 14
cdr3_aa: CASSNRRINEKLFF; cdr3_nt: TGTGCCAGCAGCAATAGGAGGATTAATGAAAAACTGTTTTTT; d_call: -; clone_size: -; j_call: TRBJ1-4; v_call: TRBV21-1; cdr3_length: 14
cdr3_aa: CASSQDTGENTEAFF; cdr3_nt: TGTGCCAGCAGCCAAGATACGGGAGAGAACACTGAAGCTTTCTTT; d_call: -; clone_size: -; j_call: TRBJ1-1; v_call: TRBV4-2; cdr3_length: 15
cdr3_aa: CASSLADRNYGYTF; cdr3_nt: TGTGCCAGCAGTTTAGCGGACAGAAACTATGGCTACACCTTC; d_call: -; clone_size: -; j_call: TRBJ1-2; v_call: TRBV12-3/TRBV12-4; cdr3_length: 14